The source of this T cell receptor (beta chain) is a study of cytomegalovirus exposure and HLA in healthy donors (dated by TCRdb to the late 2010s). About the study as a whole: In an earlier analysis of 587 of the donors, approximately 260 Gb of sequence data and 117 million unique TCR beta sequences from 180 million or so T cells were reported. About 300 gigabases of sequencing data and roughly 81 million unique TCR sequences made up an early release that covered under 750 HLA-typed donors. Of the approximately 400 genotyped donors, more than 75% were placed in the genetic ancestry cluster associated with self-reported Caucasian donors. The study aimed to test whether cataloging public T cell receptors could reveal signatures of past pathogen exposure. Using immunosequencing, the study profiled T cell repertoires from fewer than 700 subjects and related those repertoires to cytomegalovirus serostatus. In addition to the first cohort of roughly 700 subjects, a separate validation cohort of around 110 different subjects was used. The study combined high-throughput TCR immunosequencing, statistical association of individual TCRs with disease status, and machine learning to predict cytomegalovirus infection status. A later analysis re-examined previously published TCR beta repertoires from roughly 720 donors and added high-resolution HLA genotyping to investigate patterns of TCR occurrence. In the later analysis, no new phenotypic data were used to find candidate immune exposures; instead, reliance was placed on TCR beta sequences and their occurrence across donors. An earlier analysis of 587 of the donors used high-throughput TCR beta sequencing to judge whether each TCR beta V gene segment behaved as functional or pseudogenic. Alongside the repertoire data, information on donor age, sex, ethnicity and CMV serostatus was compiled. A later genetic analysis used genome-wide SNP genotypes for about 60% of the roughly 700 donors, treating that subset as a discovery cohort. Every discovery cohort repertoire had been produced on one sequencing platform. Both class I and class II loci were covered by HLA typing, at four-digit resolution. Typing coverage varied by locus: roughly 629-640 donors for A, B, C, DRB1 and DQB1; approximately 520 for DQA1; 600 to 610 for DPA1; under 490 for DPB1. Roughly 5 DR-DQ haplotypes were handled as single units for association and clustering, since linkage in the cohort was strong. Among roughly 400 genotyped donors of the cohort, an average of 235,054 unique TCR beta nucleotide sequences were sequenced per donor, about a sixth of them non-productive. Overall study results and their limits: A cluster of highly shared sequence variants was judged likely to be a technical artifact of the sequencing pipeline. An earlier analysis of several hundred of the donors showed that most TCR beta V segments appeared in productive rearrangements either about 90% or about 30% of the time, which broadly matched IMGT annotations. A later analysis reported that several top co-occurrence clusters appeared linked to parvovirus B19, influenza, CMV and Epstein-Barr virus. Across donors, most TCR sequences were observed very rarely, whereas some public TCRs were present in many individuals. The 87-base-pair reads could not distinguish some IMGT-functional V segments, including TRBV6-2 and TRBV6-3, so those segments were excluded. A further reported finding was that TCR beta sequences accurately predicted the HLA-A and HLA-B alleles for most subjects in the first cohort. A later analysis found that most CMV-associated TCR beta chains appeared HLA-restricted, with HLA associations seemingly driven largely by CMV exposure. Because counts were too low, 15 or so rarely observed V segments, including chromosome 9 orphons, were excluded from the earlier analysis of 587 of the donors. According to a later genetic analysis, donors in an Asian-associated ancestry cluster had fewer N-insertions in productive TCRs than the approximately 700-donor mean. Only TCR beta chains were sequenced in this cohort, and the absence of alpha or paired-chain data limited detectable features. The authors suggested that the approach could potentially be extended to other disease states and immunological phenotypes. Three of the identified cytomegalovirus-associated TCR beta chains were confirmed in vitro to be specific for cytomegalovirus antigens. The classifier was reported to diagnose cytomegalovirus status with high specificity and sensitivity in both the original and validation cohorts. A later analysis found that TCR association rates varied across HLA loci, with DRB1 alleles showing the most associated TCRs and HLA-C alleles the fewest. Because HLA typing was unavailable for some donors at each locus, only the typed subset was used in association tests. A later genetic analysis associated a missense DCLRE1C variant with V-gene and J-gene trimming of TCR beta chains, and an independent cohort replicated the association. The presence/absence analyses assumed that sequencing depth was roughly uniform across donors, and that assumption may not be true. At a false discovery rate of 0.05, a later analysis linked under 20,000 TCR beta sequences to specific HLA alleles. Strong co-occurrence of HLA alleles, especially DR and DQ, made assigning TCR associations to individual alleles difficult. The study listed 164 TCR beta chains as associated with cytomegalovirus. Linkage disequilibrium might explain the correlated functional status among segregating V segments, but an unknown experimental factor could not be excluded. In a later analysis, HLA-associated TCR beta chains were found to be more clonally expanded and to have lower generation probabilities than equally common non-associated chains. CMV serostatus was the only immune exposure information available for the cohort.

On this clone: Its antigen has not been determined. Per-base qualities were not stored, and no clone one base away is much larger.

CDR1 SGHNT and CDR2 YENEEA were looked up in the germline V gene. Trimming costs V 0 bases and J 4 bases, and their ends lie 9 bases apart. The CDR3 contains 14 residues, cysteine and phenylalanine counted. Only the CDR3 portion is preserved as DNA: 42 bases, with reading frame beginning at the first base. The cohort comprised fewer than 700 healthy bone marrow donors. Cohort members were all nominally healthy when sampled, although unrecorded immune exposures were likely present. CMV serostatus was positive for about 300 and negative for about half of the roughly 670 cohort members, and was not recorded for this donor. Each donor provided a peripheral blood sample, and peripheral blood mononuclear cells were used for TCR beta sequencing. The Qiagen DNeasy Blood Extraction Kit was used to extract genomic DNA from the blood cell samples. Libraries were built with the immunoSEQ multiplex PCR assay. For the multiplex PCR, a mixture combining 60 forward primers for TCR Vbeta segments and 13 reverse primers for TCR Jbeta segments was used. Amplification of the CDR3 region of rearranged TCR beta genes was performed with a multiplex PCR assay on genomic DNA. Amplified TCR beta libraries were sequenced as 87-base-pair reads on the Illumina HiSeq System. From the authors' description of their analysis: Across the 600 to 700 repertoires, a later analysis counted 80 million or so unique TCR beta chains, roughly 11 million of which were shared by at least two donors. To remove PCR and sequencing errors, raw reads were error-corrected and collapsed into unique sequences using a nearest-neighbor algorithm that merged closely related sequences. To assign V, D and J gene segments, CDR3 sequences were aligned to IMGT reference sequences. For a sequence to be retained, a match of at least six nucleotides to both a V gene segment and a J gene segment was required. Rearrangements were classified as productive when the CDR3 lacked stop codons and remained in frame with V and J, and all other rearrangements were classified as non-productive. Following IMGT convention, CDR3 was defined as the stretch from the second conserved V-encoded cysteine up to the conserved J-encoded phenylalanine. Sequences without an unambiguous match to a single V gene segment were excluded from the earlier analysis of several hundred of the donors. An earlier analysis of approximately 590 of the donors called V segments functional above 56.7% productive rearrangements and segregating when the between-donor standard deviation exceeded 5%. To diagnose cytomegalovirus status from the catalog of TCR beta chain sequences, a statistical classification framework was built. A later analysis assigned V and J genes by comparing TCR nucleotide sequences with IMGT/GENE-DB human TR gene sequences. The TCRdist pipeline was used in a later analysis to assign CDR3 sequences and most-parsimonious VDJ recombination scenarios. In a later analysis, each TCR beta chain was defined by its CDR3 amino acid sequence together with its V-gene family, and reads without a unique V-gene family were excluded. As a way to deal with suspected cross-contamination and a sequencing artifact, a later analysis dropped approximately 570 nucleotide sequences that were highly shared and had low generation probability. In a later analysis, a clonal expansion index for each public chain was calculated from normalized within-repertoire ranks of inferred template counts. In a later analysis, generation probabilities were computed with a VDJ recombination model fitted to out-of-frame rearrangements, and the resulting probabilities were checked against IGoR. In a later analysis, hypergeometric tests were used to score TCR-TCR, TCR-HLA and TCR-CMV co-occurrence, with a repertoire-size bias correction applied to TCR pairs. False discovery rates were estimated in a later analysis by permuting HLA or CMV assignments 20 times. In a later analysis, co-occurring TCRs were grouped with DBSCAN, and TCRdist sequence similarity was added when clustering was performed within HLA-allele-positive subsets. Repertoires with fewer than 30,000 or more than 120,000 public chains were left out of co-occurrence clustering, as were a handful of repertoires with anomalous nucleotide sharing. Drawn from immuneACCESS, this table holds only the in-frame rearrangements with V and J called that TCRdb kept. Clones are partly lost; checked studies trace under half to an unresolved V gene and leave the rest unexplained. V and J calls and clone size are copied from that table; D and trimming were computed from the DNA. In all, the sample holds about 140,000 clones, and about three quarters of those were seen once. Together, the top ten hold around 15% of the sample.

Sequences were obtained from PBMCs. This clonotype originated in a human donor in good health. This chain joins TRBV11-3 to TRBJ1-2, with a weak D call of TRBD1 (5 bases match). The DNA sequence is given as TGTGCCAGCAGCTTAGAGCAGGGCGGCTATGGCTACACCTTC. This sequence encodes CASSLEQGGYGYTF.